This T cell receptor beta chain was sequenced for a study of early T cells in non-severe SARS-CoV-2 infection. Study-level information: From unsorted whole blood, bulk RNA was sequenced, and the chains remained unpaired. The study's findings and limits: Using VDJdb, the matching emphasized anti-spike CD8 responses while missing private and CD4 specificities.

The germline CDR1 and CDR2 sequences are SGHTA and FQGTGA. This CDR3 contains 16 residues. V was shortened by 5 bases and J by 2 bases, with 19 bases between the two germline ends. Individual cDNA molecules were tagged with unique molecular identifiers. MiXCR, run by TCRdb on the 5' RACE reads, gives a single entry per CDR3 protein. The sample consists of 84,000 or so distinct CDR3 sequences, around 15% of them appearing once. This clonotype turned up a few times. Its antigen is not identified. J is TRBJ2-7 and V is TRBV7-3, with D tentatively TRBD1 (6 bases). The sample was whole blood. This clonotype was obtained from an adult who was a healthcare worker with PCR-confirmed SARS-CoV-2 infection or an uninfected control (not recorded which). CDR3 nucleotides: TGTGCCAGCAGCCCAGCCGGGACACGCGGACCCTACGAGCAGTACTTC. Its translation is CASSPAGTRGPYEQYF.